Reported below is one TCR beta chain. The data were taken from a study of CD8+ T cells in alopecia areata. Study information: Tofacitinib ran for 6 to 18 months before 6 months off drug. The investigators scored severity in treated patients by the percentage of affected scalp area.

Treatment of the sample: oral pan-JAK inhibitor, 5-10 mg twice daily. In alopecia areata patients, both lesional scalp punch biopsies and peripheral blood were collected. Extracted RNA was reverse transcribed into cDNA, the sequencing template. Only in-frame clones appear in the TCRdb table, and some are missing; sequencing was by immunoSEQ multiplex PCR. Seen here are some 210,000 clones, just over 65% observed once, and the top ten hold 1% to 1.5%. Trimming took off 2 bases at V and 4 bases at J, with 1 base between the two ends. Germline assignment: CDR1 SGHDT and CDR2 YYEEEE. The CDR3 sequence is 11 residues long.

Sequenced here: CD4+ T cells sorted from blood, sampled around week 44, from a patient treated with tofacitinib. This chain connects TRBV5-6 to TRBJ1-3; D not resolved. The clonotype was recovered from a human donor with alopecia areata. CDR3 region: CASSFGNTIYF. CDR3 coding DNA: TGTGCCAGCAGCTTCGGAAACACCATATATTTT.